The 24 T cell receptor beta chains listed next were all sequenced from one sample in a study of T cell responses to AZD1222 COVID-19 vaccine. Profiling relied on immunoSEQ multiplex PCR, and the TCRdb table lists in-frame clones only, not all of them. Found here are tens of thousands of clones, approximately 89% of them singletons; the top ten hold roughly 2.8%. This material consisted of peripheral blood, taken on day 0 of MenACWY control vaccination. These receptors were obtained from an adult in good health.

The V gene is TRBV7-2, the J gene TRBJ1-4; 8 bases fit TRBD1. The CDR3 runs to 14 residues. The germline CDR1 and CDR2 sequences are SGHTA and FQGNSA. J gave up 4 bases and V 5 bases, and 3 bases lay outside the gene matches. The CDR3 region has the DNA TGTGCCAGCAGCGCCAGGGGGCTTAATGAAAAACTGTTTTTT. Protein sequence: CASSARGLNEKLFF.

CDR3: CASSVDRLALDNEQFF. In DNA form, the CDR3 reads TGTGCCAGCAGCGTAGACCGCCTAGCGCTGGACAATGAGCAGTTCTTC. The chain joins TRBV9 to TRBJ2-1, with D perhaps TRBD2 (6 bases). Trimming left V 0 bases short and J 5 bases short, with 15 bases between. Germline loops: CDR1 SGDLS, CDR2 YYNGEE. The CDR3 extends over 16 amino acids.

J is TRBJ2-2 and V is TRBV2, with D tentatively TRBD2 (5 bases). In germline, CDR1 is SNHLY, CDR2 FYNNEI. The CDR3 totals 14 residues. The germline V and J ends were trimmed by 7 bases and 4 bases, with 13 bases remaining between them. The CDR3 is CASNEGLGTGELFF. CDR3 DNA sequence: TGTGCCAGCAATGAGGGTCTTGGCACCGGGGAGCTGTTTTTT. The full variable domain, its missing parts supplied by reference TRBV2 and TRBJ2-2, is EPEVTQTPSHQVTQMGQEVILRCVPISNHLYFYWYRQILGQKVEFLVSFYNNEISEKSEIFDDQFSVERPDGSNFTLKIRSTKLEDSAMYFCASNEGLGTGELFFGEGSRLTVL.

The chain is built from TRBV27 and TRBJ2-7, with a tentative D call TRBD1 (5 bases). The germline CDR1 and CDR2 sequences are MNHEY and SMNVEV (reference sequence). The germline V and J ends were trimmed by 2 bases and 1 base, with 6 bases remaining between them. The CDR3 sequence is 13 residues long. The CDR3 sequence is CASSLQGSYEQYF. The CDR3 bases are TGTGCCAGCAGTTTACAGGGTTCCTACGAGCAGTACTTC.

CDR3 nucleotides: TGTGCCAGCAGTCTAATCCGACACACAGGGGGCTATAGCAATCAGCCCCAGCATTTT. Its protein is CASSLIRHTGGYSNQPQHF. J is TRBJ1-5 and V is TRBV28, with 9 bases matching TRBD1. V shed 5 bases, J shed 0 bases, and the junction held 14 bases outside the gene matches. CDR1 and CDR2 from the germline V gene are MDHEN and SYDVKM. The CDR3 runs to 19 residues.

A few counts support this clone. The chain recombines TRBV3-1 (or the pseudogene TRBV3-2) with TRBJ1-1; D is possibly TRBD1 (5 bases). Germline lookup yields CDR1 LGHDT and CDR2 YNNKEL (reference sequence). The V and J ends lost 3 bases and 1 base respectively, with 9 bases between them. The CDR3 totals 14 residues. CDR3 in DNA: TGTGCCAGCAGCCACCCTCAGGGGAACACTGAAGCTTTCTTT. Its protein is CASSHPQGNTEAFF.

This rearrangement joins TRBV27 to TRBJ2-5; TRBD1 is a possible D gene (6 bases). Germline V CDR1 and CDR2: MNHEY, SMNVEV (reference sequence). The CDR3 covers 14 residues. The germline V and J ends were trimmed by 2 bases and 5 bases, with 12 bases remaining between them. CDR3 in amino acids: CASSLSGGLETQYF. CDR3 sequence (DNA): TGTGCCAGCAGTTTAAGTGGGGGCCTCGAGACCCAGTACTTC.

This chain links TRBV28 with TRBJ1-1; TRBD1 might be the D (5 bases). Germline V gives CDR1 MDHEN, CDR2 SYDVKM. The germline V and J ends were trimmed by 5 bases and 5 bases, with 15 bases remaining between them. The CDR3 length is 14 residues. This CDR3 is CASSGYEEGTEAFF. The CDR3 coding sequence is TGTGCCAGCAGTGGGTACGAGGAGGGGACTGAAGCTTTCTTT.

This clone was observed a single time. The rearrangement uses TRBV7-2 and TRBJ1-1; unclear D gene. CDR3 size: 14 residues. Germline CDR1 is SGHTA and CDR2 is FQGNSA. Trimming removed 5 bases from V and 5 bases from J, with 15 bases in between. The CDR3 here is CASSPPWQETEAFF. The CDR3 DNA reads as TGTGCCAGCAGCCCCCCATGGCAGGAAACTGAAGCTTTCTTT.

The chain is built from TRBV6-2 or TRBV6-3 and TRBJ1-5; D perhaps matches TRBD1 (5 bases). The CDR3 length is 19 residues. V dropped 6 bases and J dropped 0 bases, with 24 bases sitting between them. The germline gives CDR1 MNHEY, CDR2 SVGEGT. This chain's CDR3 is CASSLEGFNDLLSNQPQHF. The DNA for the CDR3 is TGTGCCAGCAGCCTGGAGGGGTTCAACGACTTACTTAGCAATCAGCCCCAGCATTTT.

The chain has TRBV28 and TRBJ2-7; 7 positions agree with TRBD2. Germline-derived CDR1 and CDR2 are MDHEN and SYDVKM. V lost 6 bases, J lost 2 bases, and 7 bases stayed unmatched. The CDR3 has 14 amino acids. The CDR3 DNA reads TGTGCCAGCAGCCCAATGGGGGGGACCTACGAGCAGTACTTC. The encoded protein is CASSPMGGTYEQYF.

The CDR3 DNA sequence: TGTGCCAGCAAAACAGGGAAAACTTATAGCAATCAGCCCCAGCATTTT. Encoded protein: CASKTGKTYSNQPQHF. The genes are TRBV19 and TRBJ1-5, with TRBD1 as a possible D gene (6 bases). V was shortened by 9 bases and J by 0 bases, with 18 bases between the two germline ends. CDR1 and CDR2 from the germline V gene are LNHDA and SQIVND (reference sequence). This CDR3 has 16 residues.

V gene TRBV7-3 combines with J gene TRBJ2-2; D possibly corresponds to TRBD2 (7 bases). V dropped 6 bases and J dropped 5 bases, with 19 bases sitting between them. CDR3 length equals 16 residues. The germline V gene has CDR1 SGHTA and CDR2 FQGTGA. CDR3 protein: CASRDVLGGGTGELFF. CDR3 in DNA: TGTGCCAGCAGGGATGTCTTGGGAGGGGGTACCGGGGAGCTGTTTTTT.

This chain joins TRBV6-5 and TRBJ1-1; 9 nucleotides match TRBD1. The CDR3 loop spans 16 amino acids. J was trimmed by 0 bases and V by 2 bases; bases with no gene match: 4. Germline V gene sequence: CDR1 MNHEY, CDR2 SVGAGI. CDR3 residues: CASSYGQGSVNTEAFF. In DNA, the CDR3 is TGTGCCAGCAGTTACGGACAGGGGTCTGTGAACACTGAAGCTTTCTTT.

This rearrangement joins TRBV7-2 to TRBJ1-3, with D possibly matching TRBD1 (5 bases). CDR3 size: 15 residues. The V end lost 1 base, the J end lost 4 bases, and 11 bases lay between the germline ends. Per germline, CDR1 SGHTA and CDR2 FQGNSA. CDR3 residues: CASSLDRAGGNTIYF. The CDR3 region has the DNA TGTGCCAGCAGCTTAGATAGGGCAGGGGGAAACACCATATATTTT.

The CDR3 DNA is TGTGCCACGGGATCCGGGAACACTGAAGCTTTCTTT. It codes for CATGSGNTEAFF. J is TRBJ1-1 and V is TRBV15, with D uncertain. V gave up 9 bases and J gave up 1 base, with 9 bases separating them. The CDR3 contains 12 residues. Per germline, CDR1 LNHNV and CDR2 YYDKDF (reference sequence).

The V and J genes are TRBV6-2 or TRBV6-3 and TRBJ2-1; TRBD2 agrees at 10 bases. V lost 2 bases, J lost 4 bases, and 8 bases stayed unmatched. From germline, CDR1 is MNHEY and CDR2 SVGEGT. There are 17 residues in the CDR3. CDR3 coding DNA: TGTGCCAGCAGTTACAGCCCTAGCGGGGGCCTATACAATGAGCAGTTCTTC. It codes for CASSYSPSGGLYNEQFF.

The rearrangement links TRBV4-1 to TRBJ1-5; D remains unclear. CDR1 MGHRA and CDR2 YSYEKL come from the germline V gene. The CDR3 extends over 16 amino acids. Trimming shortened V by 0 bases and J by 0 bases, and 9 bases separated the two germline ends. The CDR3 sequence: CASSQDELYSNQPQHF. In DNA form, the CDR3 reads TGCGCCAGCAGCCAAGATGAACTTTATAGCAATCAGCCCCAGCATTTT.

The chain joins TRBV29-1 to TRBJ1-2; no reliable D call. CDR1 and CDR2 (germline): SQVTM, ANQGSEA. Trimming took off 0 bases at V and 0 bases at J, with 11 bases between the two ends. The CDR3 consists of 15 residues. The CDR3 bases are TGCAGCGTTGAAGATATGGGCTTAGCTAACTATGGCTACACCTTC. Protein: CSVEDMGLANYGYTF.

The CDR3 sequence is CASSLTTGSYNNEQFF. CDR3 DNA sequence: TGTGCCAGCAGCTTGACGACAGGGTCCTACAACAATGAGCAGTTCTTC. The chain recombines TRBV5-5 with TRBJ2-1; TRBD1 aligns across 7 bases. Germline V gives CDR1 SGHKS, CDR2 YYEKEE (reference sequence). This CDR3 has 16 amino acids. Trimming at V came to 1 base and at J to 5 bases, leaving 9 bases not matched to a gene.

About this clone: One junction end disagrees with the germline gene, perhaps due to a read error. The CDR3 here is CASSKPAGPWDF. In nucleotides, the CDR3 is TGTGCCAGCAGCAAACCCGCGGGGCCCTGGGACTTC. This chain connects TRBV7-2 to TRBJ2-5, with D maybe TRBD2 (6 bases). The CDR3 contains 12 residues. Germline CDR1 and CDR2: SGHTA and FQGNSA.

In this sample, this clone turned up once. CDR3: CASTDRNTEAFF. The CDR3 nucleotides are TGTGCCAGCACGGACAGGAACACTGAAGCTTTCTTT. The rearrangement uses TRBV9 and TRBJ1-1; a weak D match, TRBD1 (6 bases). With 6 bases removed from V and 1 base from J, the gap between germline ends came to 7 bases. CDR1 and CDR2 (germline): SGDLS, YYNGEE. This CDR3 spans 12 amino acids. Complete variable domain (other parts from reference TRBV9 and TRBJ1-1): DSGVTQTPKHLITATGQRVTLRCSPRSGDLSVYWYQQSLDQGLQFLIQYYNGEERAKGNILERFSAQQFPDLHSELNLSSLELGDSALYFCASTDRNTEAFFGQGTRLTVV.

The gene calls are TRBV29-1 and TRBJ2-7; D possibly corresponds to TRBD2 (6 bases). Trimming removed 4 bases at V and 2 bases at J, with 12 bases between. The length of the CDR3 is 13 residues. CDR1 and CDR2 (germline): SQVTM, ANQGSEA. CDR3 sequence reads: CSVGASDPYEQYF. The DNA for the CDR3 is TGCAGCGTTGGGGCTAGCGACCCCTACGAGCAGTACTTC.

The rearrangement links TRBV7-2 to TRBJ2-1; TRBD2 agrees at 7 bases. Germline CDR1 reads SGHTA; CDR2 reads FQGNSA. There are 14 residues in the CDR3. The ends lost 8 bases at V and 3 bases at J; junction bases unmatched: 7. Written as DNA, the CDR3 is TGTGCCAGCGGCCGGGGGGACTTCTACAATGAGCAGTTCTTC. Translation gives CASGRGDFYNEQFF. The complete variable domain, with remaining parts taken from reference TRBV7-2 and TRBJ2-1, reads GAGVSQSPSNKVTEKGKDVELRCDPISGHTALYWYRQSLGQGLEFLIYFQGNSAPDKSGLPSDRFSAERTGGSVSTLTIQRTQQEDSAVYLCASGRGDFYNEQFFGPGTRLTVL.